These T cell receptor beta chains were read from a single sample in a study of a mutant IDH1 vaccine in newly diagnosed glioma. Antigen specificity for these receptors is unknown. Sequencing used immunoSEQ multiplex PCR; TCRdb keeps in-frame clones, though not all of them. The sample contains about 38,000 clones, 75% to 80% of which appear only once. The input for sequencing was PBMCs, taken from a glioma patient whose treatment included an IDH1 peptide vaccine. Receptor source: a man in his forties with glioma. Each CDR3 is given with its conserved first and last residue. D genes are given only for firm matches. Size tells how often a clone was seen (once, few, many) or the class of an expanded clone, and some rows leave it out.

d_call: NA
clone_size: NA
v_call: TRBV2
j_call: TRBJ1-2
cdr3_nt: TGTGCCAGCAGAAGGACAGACCTTTATGGCTACACCTTC
cdr3_aa: CASRRTDLYGYTF

d_call: NA
clone_size: NA
v_call: TRBV30
j_call: TRBJ1-5
cdr3_nt: TGTGCCTGGAGTGGAGGCGCCCTGAATCAGCCCCAGCATTTT
cdr3_aa: CAWSGGALNQPQHF

d_call: TRBD2
clone_size: NA
v_call: TRBV5-1
j_call: TRBJ2-3
cdr3_nt: TGCGCCAGCAGCTTCCGGACTAGCGGGGGGGCGACAGATACGCAGTATTTT
cdr3_aa: CASSFRTSGGATDTQYF

d_call: NA
clone_size: NA
v_call: TRBV6-5
j_call: TRBJ2-3
cdr3_nt: TGTGCCAGCAGTACAGGTGGTACGCAGTATTTT
cdr3_aa: CASSTGGTQYF

d_call: NA
clone_size: few
v_call: TRBV30
j_call: TRBJ1-1
cdr3_nt: TGTGCCTGGCGGGGGAACGGGGATGCGGAAGCTTTCTTT
cdr3_aa: CAWRGNGDAEAFF

d_call: NA
clone_size: NA
v_call: TRBV6-6
j_call: TRBJ1-5
cdr3_nt: TGTGCCAGCAGTTACTCGTCGGGCAATCAGCCCCAGCATTTT
cdr3_aa: CASSYSSGNQPQHF

d_call: NA
clone_size: NA
v_call: TRBV2
j_call: TRBJ1-2
cdr3_nt: TGTGCCAGCAGAAGTAACCTCTATGGCTACACCTTC
cdr3_aa: CASRSNLYGYTF

d_call: TRBD1
clone_size: NA
v_call: TRBV18
j_call: TRBJ2-3
cdr3_nt: TGTGCCAGCTCCCCGACAGGGCAGAGCACAGATACGCAGTATTTT
cdr3_aa: CASSPTGQSTDTQYF

d_call: NA
clone_size: NA
v_call: TRBV6-5
j_call: TRBJ1-1
cdr3_nt: TGTGCCAGCAGTTACTCTTACAGGGTAACTGAAGCTTTCTTT
cdr3_aa: CASSYSYRVTEAFF

d_call: NA
clone_size: NA
v_call: TRBV29-1
j_call: TRBJ2-1
cdr3_nt: TGCAGCGCACTCCTAGATCTCTCCTACAATGAGCAGTTCTTC
cdr3_aa: CSALLDLSYNEQFF

d_call: TRBD1
clone_size: NA
v_call: TRBV29-1
j_call: TRBJ2-7
cdr3_nt: TGCAGCGTTGAAGGAGGACAGGGTGTCTACGAGCAGTACTTC
cdr3_aa: CSVEGGQGVYEQYF

d_call: NA
clone_size: NA
v_call: TRBV7-3
j_call: TRBJ2-5
cdr3_nt: TGTGCCAGCAGCTTATCCCCCGAAGAGACCCAGTACTTC
cdr3_aa: CASSLSPEETQYF

d_call: TRBD2
clone_size: NA
v_call: TRBV5-1
j_call: TRBJ2-3
cdr3_nt: TGCGCCAGCAGCTTGGCCATTGGGGGGGCAGATACGCAGTATTTT
cdr3_aa: CASSLAIGGADTQYF